This T cell receptor (beta chain) is drawn from a study of blood T cell repertoires in COVID-19. Study information: Acute-phase and convalescent COVID-19 samples originated in the United States, Italy and Spain.

Profiling relied on immunoSEQ multiplex PCR, and the TCRdb table lists in-frame clones only, not all of them. Of about 120,000 clones listed, approximately 83% are singletons. This sequence was found in a woman in her 70s with acute or convalescent COVID-19. Sequenced input: peripheral blood.

This CDR3 reads CASSPVSSYNEQFF. The DNA for the CDR3 is TGCGCCAGCAGCCCGGTTAGCTCCTACAATGAGCAGTTCTTC. The chain combines TRBV5-1 with TRBJ2-1; D is undetermined. The V end was cut by 4 bases, the J end by 0 bases, with 8 bases between. Germline assignment: CDR1 SGHRS and CDR2 YFSETQ. This CDR3 comprises 14 residues.